Listed below are T cell receptor beta chains from one sample, sequenced in a study of kidney transplant recipient with SARS-CoV-2 infection. MiXCR, run by TCRdb on the reads, gives a single entry per CDR3 protein. The repertoire consists of 200,000 to 250,000 distinct CDR3 sequences, with under 30% occurring once and the leading ten covering around 7.8%. The starting material was a blood sample, obtained at baseline and on day 111 from a kidney transplant recipient. The origin of the receptors is a male patient in his thirties who had COVID-19 and was a kidney transplant recipient. Some of the T cells may derive from the graft donor. The CDR3 runs from the conserved cysteine through the conserved F or W. Fields, in order: CDR3 protein, CDR3 DNA, clone size, D gene, J gene, V gene. A D gene is named only where the DNA matches it firmly. Some rows have no size entry. The others give once, few or many, or a class for an expanded clone.

CASSLGLSRAETQYF TGTGCTAGCAGCTTGGGACTATCCCGAGCGGAGACCCAGTACTTC many TRBD2 TRBJ2-5 TRBV7-6
CASRRTGQGNEQFF TGTGCCAGCAGGCGGACGGGACAGGGTAATGAGCAGTTCTTC . TRBD1 TRBJ2-1 TRBV11-3
CASSTDHTSRKTYGYTF TGCGCCAGCAGTACAGATCACACTTCTAGAAAGACCTATGGCTACACCTTC many . TRBJ1-2 TRBV10-2
CSVASTSEETQYF TGCAGCGTTGCCTCTACTAGCGAAGAGACCCAGTACTTC few TRBD2 TRBJ2-5 TRBV29-1
CASSLLGGLNEQFF TGTGCCAGCAGCTTACTCGGGGGGCTCAATGAGCAGTTCTTC many . TRBJ2-1 TRBV13
CASSKGGGQEETQYF TGTGCCAGCAGCAAAGGGGGGGGACAGGAAGAGACCCAGTACTTC many . TRBJ2-5 TRBV7-9
CASRAGSSYNEQFF TGTGCCAGCAGGGCTGGGAGCTCCTACAATGAGCAGTTCTTC many . TRBJ2-1 TRBV12-3/TRBV12-4
CASSPLAPISIRTEAFF TGTGCCAGCAGCCCGCTTGCTCCCATTTCAATTCGCACTGAAGCTTTCTTT many . TRBJ1-1 TRBV3-1
CASSQDRRQLINTEAFF TGTGCCAGCAGCCAAGATCGTCGGCAGCTGATAAACACTGAAGCTTTCTTT many . TRBJ1-1 TRBV4-2
CASSPFRDSNEQFF TGTGCCAGTAGTCCTTTTCGGGACAGCAATGAGCAGTTCTTC many TRBD1 TRBJ2-1 TRBV19
CASSIKRTDTQYF TGTGCCAGTAGTATAAAAAGGACAGATACGCAGTATTTT few . TRBJ2-3 TRBV19
CASSLSPPTSFSETQYF TGTGCCAGCAGCTTATCTCCTCCCACTTCTTTCTCTGAGACCCAGTACTTC few . TRBJ2-5 TRBV3-1
CASSIKGTGTYEQYF TGTGCCAGTAGTATTAAGGGGACAGGGACCTACGAGCAGTACTTC many TRBD1 TRBJ2-7 TRBV19
CASSHRTRSRKTYGYTF TGTGCCAGCAGTCACCGTACACGCTCTAGAAAGACCTATGGCTACACCTTC many . TRBJ1-2 TRBV6-8
CAWSGTGSYEQYF TGTGCCTGGAGTGGGACAGGCTCCTACGAGCAGTACTTC many TRBD1 TRBJ2-7 TRBV30
CASSLIGTGAVTNEKLFF TGTGCCAGCAGTTTAATTGGGACAGGGGCTGTGACTAATGAAAAACTGTTTTTT many TRBD1 TRBJ1-4 TRBV27
CSVVVWTGGRGTEAFF TGCAGCGTTGTTGTATGGACAGGGGGCCGGGGCACTGAAGCTTTCTTT many TRBD1 TRBJ1-1 TRBV29-1
CASSANRHEGKTYGYTF TGTGCCAGCAGCGCTAATCGTCACGAGGGAAAGACCTATGGCTACACCTTC many . TRBJ1-2 TRBV7-1
CASSLGSPDTGELFF TGCGCCAGCAGCTTGGGGTCACCGGACACCGGGGAGCTGTTTTTT many . TRBJ2-2 TRBV5-1
CASRIELATVMQDTQYF TGTGCCAGCAGGATAGAGTTAGCTACAGTCATGCAAGATACGCAGTATTTT many . TRBJ2-3 TRBV21-1
CASSLRDNTEAFF TGTGCCAGCAGTCTCCGGGACAACACTGAAGCTTTCTTT many . TRBJ1-1 TRBV6-2/TRBV6-3
CASGGLGGSTDTQYF TGTGCCAGCGGAGGACTGGGAGGGAGCACAGATACGCAGTATTTT many TRBD2 TRBJ2-3 TRBV28
CASSAHHPISGLTGELFF TGTGCCAGCAGCGCACATCATCCCATTTCAGGCTTGACCGGGGAGCTGTTTTTT many . TRBJ2-2 TRBV3-1
CSVEDRDRGQGGYAF TGCAGCGTTGAAGATCGGGACAGGGGGCAGGGAGGCTACGCCTTC few TRBD1 TRBJ1-2 TRBV29-1
CASRRGRGLTGELFF TGTGCCAGCAGGAGGGGCAGGGGGCTTACCGGGGAGCTGTTTTTT . TRBD1 TRBJ2-2 TRBV2
CASRTTNGKLFF TGTGCCAGCAGAACAACTAATGGAAAACTGTTTTTT once . TRBJ1-4 TRBV27
CASSHPSYEQYF TGCGCCAGCAGCCACCCTTCCTACGAGCAGTACTTC many . TRBJ2-7 TRBV4-1
CASSPNNSRKTYGYTF TGTGCCAGCTCCCCGAACAATAGTCGAAAGACCTATGGCTACACCTTC many . TRBJ1-2 TRBV5-6
CASSLSGEGYYGYTF TGCGCCAGCAGCTTGTCCGGCGAAGGGTATTATGGCTACACCTTC many . TRBJ1-2 TRBV5-1
CASPPAGGRVTDTQYF TGTGCCAGCCCTCCAGCGGGAGGGCGAGTCACAGATACGCAGTATTTT few TRBD2 TRBJ2-3 TRBV28
CASSIIDTLRKTYGYTF TGTGCCAGCAGCATAATAGACACCCTTCGAAAGACCTATGGCTACACCTTC many . TRBJ1-2 TRBV3-1
CASSLTWGTSNYGYTF TGTGCCAGCAGCTTGACCTGGGGCACCTCTAACTATGGCTACACCTTC . . TRBJ1-2 TRBV5-4
CASSSDTKAGKTYGYTF TGTGCCAGCAGCTCAGACACTAAGGCTGGAAAGACCTATGGCTACACCTTC many . TRBJ1-2 TRBV11-1
CASSYFGLAGNTQYF TGTGCCAGCAGTTACTTCGGACTAGCGGGGAATACGCAGTATTTT few TRBD2 TRBJ2-3 TRBV6-2/TRBV6-3
CSVEEVTGKDYPSTDTQYF TGCAGCGTTGAAGAAGTTACCGGGAAGGACTACCCTAGCACAGATACGCAGTATTTT . . TRBJ2-3 TRBV29-1
CASSKIGTQPGDYGYTF TGTGCCAGCAGCAAAATCGGGACACAGCCCGGTGACTATGGCTACACCTTC many . TRBJ1-2 TRBV11-2
CASSAMQRSRKTYGYTF TGCGCCAGCAGTGCAATGCAAAGATCGCGAAAGACCTATGGCTACACCTTC many . TRBJ1-2 TRBV10-1
CARSWSRGRGIRPQHF TGTGCCAGAAGCTGGAGCAGGGGTAGGGGCATTCGGCCCCAGCATTTT . . TRBJ1-5 TRBV5-3
CASSGQPPISGLTGELFF TGTGCCAGCAGCGGGCAACCTCCCATTTCAGGCTTGACCGGGGAGCTGTTTTTT many . TRBJ2-2 TRBV3-1
CASGNRHPRKTYGYTF TGTGCCAGCGGGAATCGTCATCCACGAAAGACCTATGGCTACACCTTC many . TRBJ1-2 TRBV5-8
CASSATGKCRKTYGYTF TGTGCCAGCAGCGCCACTGGTAAGTGCCGAAAGACCTATGGCTACACCTTC many . TRBJ1-2 TRBV7-7
CASSPGFYSNQPQHF TGTGCCAGCAGCCCCGGGTTCTATAGCAATCAGCCCCAGCATTTT many . TRBJ1-5 TRBV3-1
CASSTSGVGNSPLHF TGCGCCAGCAGCACCTCAGGGGTAGGTAATTCACCCCTCCACTTT many . TRBJ1-6 TRBV5-1
CASSYVSSARKTYGYTF TGTGCCAGCAGCTATGTCTCTTCAGCTCGAAAGACCTATGGCTACACCTTC many . TRBJ1-2 TRBV7-4
CATDRAAFF TGTGCCACCGACAGGGCAGCTTTCTTT many TRBD1 TRBJ1-1 TRBV7-9
CASSAYDTLRKTYGYTF TGTGCCAGCAGCGCTTACGACACCCTTCGAAAGACCTATGGCTACACCTTC many . TRBJ1-2 TRBV3-1
CSARPSRRVTDTQYF TGCAGTGCTAGACCCAGTCGAAGGGTCACAGATACGCAGTATTTT . . TRBJ2-3 TRBV20-1
CASSQDGRDEREGGDNEQFF TGTGCCAGCAGCCAAGATGGACGGGACGAGCGGGAGGGGGGGGACAATGAGCAGTTCTTC . TRBD2 TRBJ2-1 TRBV3-1
CASSVPAGRRKTHGYTF TGCGCCAGCAGCGTGCCGGCAGGACGTCGAAAGACCCATGGCTACACCTTC . . TRBJ1-2 TRBV4-3
CSAPGTLFRKTYGYTF TGCAGTGCTCCAGGCACGCTGTTTCGAAAGACCTATGGCTACACCTTC many . TRBJ1-2 TRBV20-1
CASSRNSKCRKTYGYTF TGTGCCAGCAGCCGAAACAGTAAGTGCCGAAAGACCTATGGCTACACCTTC . . TRBJ1-2 TRBV7-7
CASRYTWTPRKTYGYTF TGTGCAAGTCGCTACACTTGGACTCCACGAAAGACCTATGGCTACACCTTC many . TRBJ1-2 TRBV12-2
CASSRTPTSSYEQYF TGTGCCAGCAGCCGGACACCAACGAGCTCCTACGAGCAGTACTTC many . TRBJ2-7 TRBV7-2
CASSQGQGALSYGYTF TGTGCCAGCAGCCAGGGACAGGGGGCGTTAAGCTATGGCTACACCTTC many TRBD1 TRBJ1-2 TRBV3-1
CASSYSQGSANTEAFF TGTGCCAGCAGTTACTCCCAGGGCAGCGCGAACACTGAAGCTTTCTTT many . TRBJ1-1 TRBV6-5
CASSYSEGRFRF TGTGCCAGCAGTTACTCAGAGGGGCGGTTTCGCTTC few . TRBJ1-2 TRBV6-6
CASSQEGTEETQYF TGCGCCAGCAGCCAAGAGGGGACAGAAGAGACCCAGTACTTC many TRBD1 TRBJ2-5 TRBV4-1
CASSLTVSPVAEAFF TGTGCCAGCAGCTTAACTGTTTCCCCGGTCGCTGAAGCTTTCTTT . . TRBJ1-1 TRBV7-8
CASSVDRTGGTNSPLHF TGTGCCAGCAGCGTAGATCGGACAGGGGGGACCAATTCACCCCTCCACTTT many TRBD1 TRBJ1-6 TRBV9